Listed below are T cell receptor beta chains from one sample, sequenced in a study of post-analysis software for immune sequencing data. MiXCR, run by TCRdb on the PCR reads, gives a single entry per CDR3 protein. The top ten clones hold more than 4% of a sample with 250,000 to 300,000 distinct CDR3 sequences, 35% to 40% of them seen once. Material: blood. Every receptor here comes from a girl aged 10 to 17 with multiple sclerosis. The CDR3 runs from the conserved cysteine through the conserved F or W. A D gene is named only where the DNA matches it firmly. Clone size is not always given. Where it is, it says once, few, many or a class for expanded clones.

clone size	V gene	D gene	J gene	CDR3 protein	CDR3 DNA
-	TRBV28	TRBD2	TRBJ2-3	CATETSGSTDTQYF	TGTGCCACCGAGACTAGCGGCAGCACAGATACGCAGTATTTT
-	TRBV3-1	-	TRBJ1-5	CASSQDGLNQPQHF	TGTGCCAGCAGCCAAGATGGATTAAATCAGCCCCAGCATTTT
once	TRBV4-3	TRBD1	TRBJ2-6	CASSQDSAGTGALWANVLTF	TGCGCCAGCAGCCAAGATAGTGCTGGGACAGGGGCCCTCTGGGCCAACGTCCTGACTTTC
many	TRBV20-1	-	TRBJ2-5	CSALPGHGETQYF	TGCAGTGCCCTGCCGGGCCACGGCGAGACCCAGTACTTC
many	TRBV5-1	-	TRBJ1-1	CASSPAQPGTEAFF	TGCGCCAGCAGCCCAGCCCAGCCGGGCACTGAAGCTTTCTTT
few	TRBV10-3	-	TRBJ2-7	CAISGGGTYEQYF	TGTGCCATCAGTGGAGGGGGTACCTACGAGCAGTACTTC
many	TRBV7-8	-	TRBJ1-2	CASSLQDYGYTF	TGTGCCAGCAGCTTACAGGACTATGGCTACACCTTC
many	TRBV5-1	TRBD1	TRBJ2-7	CASSPGQGKNTYEQYF	TGCGCCAGCAGCCCCGGACAGGGGAAGAATACCTACGAGCAGTACTTC
-	TRBV5-1	-	TRBJ1-1	CASSARGLDTEAFF	TGCGCCAGCAGCGCTCGAGGTCTGGACACTGAAGCTTTCTTT
-	TRBV12-3/TRBV12-4	TRBD1	TRBJ1-1	CASSLGGQGFGTEAFF	TGTGCCAGCAGTTTAGGTGGACAGGGATTCGGTACTGAAGCTTTCTTT
many	TRBV25-1	-	TRBJ1-4	CASSDSPGGEKLFF	TGTGCCAGTTCCGACAGCCCCGGAGGAGAAAAACTGTTTTTT
many	TRBV7-2	TRBD2	TRBJ2-3	CASSQLAGLTDTQYF	TGTGCCAGCAGCCAACTAGCGGGACTCACAGATACGCAGTATTTT
-	TRBV6-5	-	TRBJ2-5	CASGWAAGAETQYF	TGTGCCAGCGGATGGGCAGCGGGTGCAGAGACCCAGTACTTC
-	TRBV7-9	TRBD2	TRBJ2-7	CASSLGGRALYEQYF	TGTGCCAGCAGCTTAGGTGGGAGGGCCCTCTACGAGCAGTACTTC
many	TRBV12-3/TRBV12-4	-	TRBJ1-4	CASSLRGGNEKLFF	TGTGCCAGCAGTTTACGCGGGGGTAATGAAAAACTGTTTTTT
few	TRBV5-1	-	TRBJ1-5	CAGKDEKQGTDRGYSNQPQHF	TGCGCCGGCAAGGATGAAAAACAGGGAACGGACCGGGGCTATAGCAATCAGCCCCAGCATTTT
-	TRBV6-1	-	TRBJ1-5	CASKGGGGQPQHF	TGTGCCAGCAAGGGGGGAGGAGGTCAGCCCCAGCATTTT
many	TRBV28	-	TRBJ2-1	CASSSGIASGHNEQFF	TGTGCCAGCAGTTCTGGGATCGCTTCTGGCCACAATGAGCAGTTCTTC
-	TRBV6-1	-	TRBJ1-2	CASSQRESYGYTF	TGTGCCAGCAGCCAAAGGGAATCTTATGGCTACACCTTC
-	TRBV20-1	-	TRBJ2-4	CSANVVAKNIQYF	TGCAGTGCTAATGTTGTAGCCAAAAACATTCAGTACTTC
many	TRBV28	TRBD1	TRBJ2-5	CASSLGTGATETQYF	TGTGCCAGCAGCCTAGGGACAGGGGCCACGGAGACCCAGTACTTC
many	TRBV4-1	-	TRBJ2-7	CASSLARGPDYEQYF	TGCGCCAGCAGCTTGGCGAGGGGACCGGATTACGAGCAGTACTTC
many	TRBV5-1	-	TRBJ2-4	CASRHGPPQKNIQYF	TGCGCCAGCAGACACGGGCCCCCGCAAAAAAACATTCAGTACTTC
-	TRBV19	-	TRBJ2-7	CASSGGPDSYEQYF	TGTGCCAGTAGTGGGGGTCCAGACTCCTACGAGCAGTACTTC
many	TRBV10-3	-	TRBJ2-1	CAISEAGQPNNEQFF	TGTGCCATCAGTGAGGCTGGGCAGCCCAACAATGAGCAGTTCTTC
many	TRBV7-2	TRBD1	TRBJ1-4	CASSLTGAATTNEKLFF	TGTGCCAGCAGCTTAACAGGGGCCGCTACAACTAATGAAAAACTGTTTTTT
-	TRBV5-1	TRBD1	TRBJ1-2	CASSLGAFGTGDGYTF	TGCGCCAGCAGCTTGGGAGCCTTCGGGACAGGTGATGGCTACACCTTC
many	TRBV7-6	-	TRBJ2-6	CASSLAVGSSGANVLTF	TGTGCCAGCAGCTTAGCGGTGGGCAGCTCTGGGGCCAACGTCCTGACTTTC
-	TRBV28	-	TRBJ1-2	CASSPAAIGYGHTF	TGTGCCAGCAGCCCGGCCGCCATCGGCTATGGCCACACCTTC
many	TRBV29-1	-	TRBJ1-1	CSVVGQMNTEAFF	TGCAGCGTTGTCGGACAAATGAACACTGAAGCTTTCTTT
many	TRBV7-2	-	TRBJ2-1	CASSPGLTGEQFF	TGTGCCAGCAGCCCGGGACTGACGGGTGAGCAGTTCTTC
-	TRBV10-3	-	TRBJ1-6	CAIRTTGLDNSPPHF	TGTGCCATCAGGACCACGGGGCTCGATAATTCACCCCCCCACTTT
-	TRBV20-1	-	TRBJ2-1	CSVSAGKYNEQFF	TGCAGTGTTAGTGCAGGGAAATACAATGAGCAGTTCTTC
many	TRBV12-3/TRBV12-4	-	TRBJ2-1	CASSLGDSSLEQFF	TGTGCCAGCAGTTTGGGGGATTCTTCCCTTGAGCAGTTCTTC
many	TRBV29-1	TRBD1	TRBJ2-1	CSVITTGAYNEQFF	TGCAGCGTTATTACGACAGGGGCGTACAATGAGCAGTTCTTC
many	TRBV20-1	TRBD2	TRBJ2-1	CSARRTSSYNEQFF	TGCAGTGCTAGGAGGACTAGCTCCTACAATGAGCAGTTCTTC
-	TRBV12-3/TRBV12-4	-	TRBJ1-1	CASSLNGVVNTEAFF	TGTGCCAGCAGTTTAAATGGGGTTGTGAACACTGAAGCTTTCTTT
many	TRBV11-2	TRBD2	TRBJ2-7	CASSTGLAGAEQYF	TGTGCCAGCAGCACAGGACTAGCGGGAGCCGAGCAGTACTTC
many	TRBV9	TRBD2	TRBJ2-3	CASSSGVSPNTQYF	TGTGCCAGCAGTAGCGGGGTGAGTCCGAATACGCAGTATTTT
-	TRBV14	-	TRBJ2-5	CASSQVGTEETQYF	TGTGCCAGCAGCCAAGTCGGGACTGAAGAGACCCAGTACTTC
-	TRBV6-6	-	TRBJ2-3	CASSPKPKSTDTQYF	TGTGCCAGCAGCCCTAAGCCTAAGTCCACAGATACGCAGTATTTT
many	TRBV5-1	-	TRBJ2-1	CASSPDPGNEQFF	TGCGCCAGCAGCCCCGACCCGGGGAATGAGCAGTTCTTC
-	TRBV20-1	TRBD2	TRBJ2-5	CRAAGGQETQYF	TGCCGTGCAGCGGGGGGCCAAGAGACCCAGTACTTC
many	TRBV5-1	TRBD2	TRBJ2-1	CASSSSGKSSYNEQFF	TGCGCCAGCAGCTCCAGCGGGAAGAGCTCCTACAATGAGCAGTTCTTC
-	TRBV12-3/TRBV12-4	-	TRBJ1-2	CASSLRANGYTF	TGTGCCAGCAGTTTAAGGGCGAACGGCTACACCTTC
few	TRBV29-1	-	TRBJ2-3	CSVVPGPTNTDTQYF	TGCAGCGTAGTTCCCGGGCCAACGAACACAGATACGCAGTATTTT
-	TRBV29-1	-	TRBJ2-7	CSVESESNYEQYF	TGCAGCGTTGAGAGTGAGTCAAACTACGAGCAGTACTTC
-	TRBV20-1	TRBD1	TRBJ2-7	CSARDRTGGPLDEQYF	TGCAGTGCTAGAGATAGAACAGGGGGACCCCTAGACGAGCAGTACTTC
-	TRBV6-6	-	TRBJ1-2	CATRYWGPTDGYTF	TGTGCCACCCGATATTGGGGTCCTACGGACGGCTACACCTTC